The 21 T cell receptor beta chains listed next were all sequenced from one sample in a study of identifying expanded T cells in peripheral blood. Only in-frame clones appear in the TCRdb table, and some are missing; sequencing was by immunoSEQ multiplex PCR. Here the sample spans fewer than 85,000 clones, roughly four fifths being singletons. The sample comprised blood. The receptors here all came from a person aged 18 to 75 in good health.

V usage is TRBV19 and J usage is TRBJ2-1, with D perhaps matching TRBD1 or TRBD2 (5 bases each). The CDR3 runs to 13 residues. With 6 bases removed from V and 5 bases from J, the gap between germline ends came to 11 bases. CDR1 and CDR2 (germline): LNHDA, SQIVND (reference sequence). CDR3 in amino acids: CASRRGSDNEQFF. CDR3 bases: TGTGCCAGTAGGAGGGGAAGCGACAATGAGCAGTTCTTC.

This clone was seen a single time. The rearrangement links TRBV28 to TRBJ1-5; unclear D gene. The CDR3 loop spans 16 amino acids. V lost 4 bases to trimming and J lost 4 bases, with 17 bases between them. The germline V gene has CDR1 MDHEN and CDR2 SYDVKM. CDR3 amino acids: CASSSPDTARNQPQHF. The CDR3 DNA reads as TGTGCCAGCAGTTCCCCTGACACTGCAAGGAATCAGCCCCAGCATTTT.

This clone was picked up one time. The CDR3 loop is CASSYSDRIYGYTF. Written as DNA, the CDR3 is TGTGCCAGCAGTTACTCTGACAGAATCTATGGCTACACCTTC. The chain is built from TRBV6-6 and TRBJ1-2; a weak D match, TRBD1 (5 bases). The V and J ends lost 0 bases and 4 bases respectively, with 9 bases between them. The CDR3 sequence is 14 residues long. Germline loops: CDR1 MNHNY, CDR2 SVGAGI (reference sequence).

The CDR3 loop reads CATSSLRFYEQYF. The DNA for the CDR3 is TGTGCCACCAGCAGTCTCCGGTTCTACGAGCAGTACTTC. The V call is TRBV15, the J call TRBJ2-7, with unresolved D. Trimming removed 3 bases from V and 3 bases from J, with 9 bases in between. The CDR3 spans 13 residues. Per germline, CDR1 LNHNV and CDR2 YYDKDF (reference sequence).

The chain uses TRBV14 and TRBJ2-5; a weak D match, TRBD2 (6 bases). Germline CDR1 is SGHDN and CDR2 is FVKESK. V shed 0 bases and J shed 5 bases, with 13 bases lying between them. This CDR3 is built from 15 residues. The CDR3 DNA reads TGTGCCAGCAGCCAAGAACCGGGAGAAGCTGAGACCCAGTACTTC. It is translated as CASSQEPGEAETQYF.

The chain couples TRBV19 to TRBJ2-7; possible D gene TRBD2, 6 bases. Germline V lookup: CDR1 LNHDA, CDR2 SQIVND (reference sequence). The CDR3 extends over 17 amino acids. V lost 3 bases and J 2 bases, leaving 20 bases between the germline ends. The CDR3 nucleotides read TGTGCCAGTAGTATTTCGGTGGAGGGAGTAAAAGCCTACGAGCAGTACTTC. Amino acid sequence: CASSISVEGVKAYEQYF.

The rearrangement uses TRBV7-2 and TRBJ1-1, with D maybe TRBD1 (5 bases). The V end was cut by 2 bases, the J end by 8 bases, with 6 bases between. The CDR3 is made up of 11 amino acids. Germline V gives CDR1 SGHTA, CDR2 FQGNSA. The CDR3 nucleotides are TGTGCCAGCAGCTTAAGGGACGAAGCTTTCTTT. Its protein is CASSLRDEAFF.

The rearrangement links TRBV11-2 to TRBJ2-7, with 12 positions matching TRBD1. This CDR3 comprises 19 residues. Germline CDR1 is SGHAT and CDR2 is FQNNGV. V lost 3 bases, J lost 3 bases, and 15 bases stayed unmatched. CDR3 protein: CASSFRAGTGGLPDYEQYF. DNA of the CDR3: TGTGCCAGCAGCTTTCGGGCCGGGACAGGGGGCCTGCCGGACTACGAGCAGTACTTC. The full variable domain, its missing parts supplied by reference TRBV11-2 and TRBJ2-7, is EAGVAQSPRYKIIEKRQSVAFWCNPISGHATLYWYQQILGQGPKLLIQFQNNGVVDDSQLPKDRFSAERLKGVDSTLKIQPAKLEDSAVYLCASSFRAGTGGLPDYEQYFGPGTRLTVT.

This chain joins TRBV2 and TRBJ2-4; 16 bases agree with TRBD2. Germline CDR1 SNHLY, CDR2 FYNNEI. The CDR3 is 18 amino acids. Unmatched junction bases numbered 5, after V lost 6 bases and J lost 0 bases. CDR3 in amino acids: CASRGTSGRVIAKNIQYF. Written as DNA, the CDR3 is TGTGCCAGCAGGGGGACTAGCGGGAGGGTCATAGCCAAAAACATTCAGTACTTC.

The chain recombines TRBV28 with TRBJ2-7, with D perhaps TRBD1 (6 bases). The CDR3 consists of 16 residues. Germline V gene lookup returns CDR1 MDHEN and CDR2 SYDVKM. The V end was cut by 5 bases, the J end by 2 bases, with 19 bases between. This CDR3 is CASSLRGWTATYEQYF. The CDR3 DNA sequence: TGTGCCAGCAGTCTCCGGGGTTGGACAGCTACCTACGAGCAGTACTTC.

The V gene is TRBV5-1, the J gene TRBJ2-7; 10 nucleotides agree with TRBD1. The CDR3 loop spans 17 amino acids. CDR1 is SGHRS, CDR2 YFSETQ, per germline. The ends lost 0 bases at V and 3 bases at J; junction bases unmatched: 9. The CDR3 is CASSLDTPGQGFYEQYF. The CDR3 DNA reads TGCGCCAGCAGCTTGGATACCCCGGGACAGGGGTTCTACGAGCAGTACTTC.

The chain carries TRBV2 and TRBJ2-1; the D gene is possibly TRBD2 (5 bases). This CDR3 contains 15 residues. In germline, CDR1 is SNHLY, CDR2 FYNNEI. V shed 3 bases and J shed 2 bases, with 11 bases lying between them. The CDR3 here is CASSDGRGAYNEQFF. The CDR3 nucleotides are TGTGCCAGCAGTGATGGGAGAGGCGCCTACAATGAGCAGTTCTTC.

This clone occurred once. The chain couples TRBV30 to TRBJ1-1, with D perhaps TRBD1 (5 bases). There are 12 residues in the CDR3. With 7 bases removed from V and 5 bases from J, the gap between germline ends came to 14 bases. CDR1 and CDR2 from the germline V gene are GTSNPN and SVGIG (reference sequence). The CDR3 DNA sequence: TGTGCCTCTGGAGTCCGGGGGACTGAAGCTTTCTTT. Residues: CASGVRGTEAFF.

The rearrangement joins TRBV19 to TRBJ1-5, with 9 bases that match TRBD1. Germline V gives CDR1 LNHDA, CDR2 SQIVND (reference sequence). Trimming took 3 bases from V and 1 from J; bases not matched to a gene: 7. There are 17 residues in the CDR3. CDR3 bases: TGTGCCAGTAGTATCTCCAACAGGGGGCTAAGCAATCAGCCCCAGCATTTT. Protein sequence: CASSISNRGLSNQPQHF.

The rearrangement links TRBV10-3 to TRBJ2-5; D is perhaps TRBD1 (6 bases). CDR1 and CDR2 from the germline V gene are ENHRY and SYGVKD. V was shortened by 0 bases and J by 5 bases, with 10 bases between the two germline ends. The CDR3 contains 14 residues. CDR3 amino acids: CAISESGARETQYF. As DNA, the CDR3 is TGTGCCATCAGTGAGTCGGGGGCGAGGGAGACCCAGTACTTC.

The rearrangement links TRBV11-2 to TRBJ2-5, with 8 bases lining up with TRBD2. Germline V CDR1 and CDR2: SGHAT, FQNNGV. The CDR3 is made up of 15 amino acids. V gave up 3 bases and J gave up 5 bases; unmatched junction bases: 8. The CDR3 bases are TGTGCCAGCAGCTTGGGGCAACTAGCGGAGGAGACCCAGTACTTC. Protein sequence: CASSLGQLAEETQYF.

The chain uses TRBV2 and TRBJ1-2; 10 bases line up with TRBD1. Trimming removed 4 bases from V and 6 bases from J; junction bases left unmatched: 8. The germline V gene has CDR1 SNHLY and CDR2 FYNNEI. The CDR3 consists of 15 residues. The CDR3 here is CASSAGTGEWDGYTF. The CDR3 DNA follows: TGTGCCAGCAGTGCCGGGACAGGGGAATGGGATGGCTACACCTTC.

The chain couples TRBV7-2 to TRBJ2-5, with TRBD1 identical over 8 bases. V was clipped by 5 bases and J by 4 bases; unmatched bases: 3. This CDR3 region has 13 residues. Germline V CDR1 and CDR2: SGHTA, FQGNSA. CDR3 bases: TGTGCCAGCAGCAAGACAGGGGCAGAGACCCAGTACTTC. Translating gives CASSKTGAETQYF.

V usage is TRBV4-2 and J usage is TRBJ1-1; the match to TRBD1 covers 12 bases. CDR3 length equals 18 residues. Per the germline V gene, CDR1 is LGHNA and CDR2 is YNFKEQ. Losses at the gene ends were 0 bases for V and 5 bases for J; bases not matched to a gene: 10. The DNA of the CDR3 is TGTGCCAGCAGCCAAGAAGGGACAGGGGGCAGTTGGGGGACTGAAGCTTTCTTT. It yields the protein CASSQEGTGGSWGTEAFF.

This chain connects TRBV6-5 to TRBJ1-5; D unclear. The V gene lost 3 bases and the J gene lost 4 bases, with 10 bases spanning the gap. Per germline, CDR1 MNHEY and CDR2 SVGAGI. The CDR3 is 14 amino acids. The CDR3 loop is CASSYSLRNQPQHF. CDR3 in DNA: TGTGCCAGCAGTTATTCACTGAGGAATCAGCCCCAGCATTTT.

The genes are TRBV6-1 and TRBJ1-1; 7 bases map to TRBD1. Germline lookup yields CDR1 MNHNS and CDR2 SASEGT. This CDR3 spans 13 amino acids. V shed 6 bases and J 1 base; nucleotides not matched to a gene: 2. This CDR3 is CASRKGANTEAFF. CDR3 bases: TGTGCCAGCAGGAAGGGGGCGAACACTGAAGCTTTCTTT.